These 30 T cell receptor beta chains share one sample of origin, sequenced in a study of T cell repertoires in cytomegalovirus infection. Each CDR3 protein gets one entry after TCRdb re-called the reads with MiXCR. The sample has approximately 140,000 distinct CDR3 sequences; 8% to 9% are singletons. The material sequenced was PBMCs. All receptors come from a human donor in good health (CMV status not recorded). Some clones in this sample may be carry-over from other donors' samples.

This chain joins TRBV6-1 and TRBJ2-7, with 9 bases lining up with TRBD2. Germline values: CDR1 MNHNS, CDR2 SASEGT. The CDR3 extends over 15 amino acids. The trim removed 8 bases at V and 2 bases at J, leaving 10 bases unmatched. CDR3 sequence (DNA): TGTGCCAGCGGCCCAGTAGCGGGGGTTCCCTACGAGCAGTACTTC. This codes for CASGPVAGVPYEQYF.

This chain links TRBV29-1 with TRBJ1-5, with 10 bases lining up with TRBD1. V shed 6 bases and J 7 bases; nucleotides not matched to a gene: 6. Per germline, CDR1 SQVTM and CDR2 ANQGSEA. CDR3 length: 13 amino acids. CDR3 in amino acids: CSVAPGQGQPQHF. The CDR3 DNA reads TGCAGCGTCGCTCCGGGACAGGGGCAGCCCCAGCATTTT.

This chain connects TRBV2 to TRBJ1-2; tentative D call: TRBD1 (6 bases). Germline loops: CDR1 SNHLY, CDR2 FYNNEI. The CDR3 is 14 amino acids. V lost 7 bases to trimming and J lost 2 bases, with 14 bases between them. Here the CDR3 reads CASKRGVENYGYTF. The CDR3 bases are TGTGCCAGCAAGAGGGGGGTTGAAAACTATGGCTACACCTTC. The variable domain in full, completed from reference TRBV2 and TRBJ1-2, reads EPEVTQTPSHQVTQMGQEVILRCVPISNHLYFYWYRQILGQKVEFLVSFYNNEISEKSEIFDDQFSVERPDGSNFTLKIRSTKLEDSAMYFCASKRGVENYGYTFGSGTRLTVV.

This clonotype has only a few counts. The chain joins TRBV28 to TRBJ2-3; the D gene could be TRBD1 or TRBD2 (5 bases each). CDR1 and CDR2 from the germline V gene are MDHEN and SYDVKM. This CDR3 is built from 16 residues. Trimming took off 5 bases at V and 0 bases at J, with 15 bases between the two ends. CDR3 in DNA: TGTGCCAGCAGTGGATTGGGGGTTACTAGCACAGATACGCAGTATTTT. Translation gives CASSGLGVTSTDTQYF.

This clonotype was counted ten times or more. This chain links TRBV11-2 with TRBJ2-5, with D possibly being TRBD1 (5 bases). V was trimmed by 1 base and J by 5 bases, leaving 11 bases between them. This CDR3 has 14 amino acids. Looked up from germline, CDR1 is SGHAT and CDR2 is FQNNGV. CDR3 residues: CASSLGTSRETQYF. CDR3 nucleotides: TGTGCCAGCAGCTTAGGGACATCTCGGGAGACCCAGTACTTC. Using reference TRBV11-2 and TRBJ2-5 for the parts outside the CDR3, the full variable domain is EAGVAQSPRYKIIEKRQSVAFWCNPISGHATLYWYQQILGQGPKLLIQFQNNGVVDDSQLPKDRFSAERLKGVDSTLKIQPAKLEDSAVYLCASSLGTSRETQYFGPGTRLLVL.

Ten or more counts support this clonotype. V and J are TRBV5-6 and TRBJ2-5; a possible D gene is TRBD2 (7 bases). The germline gives CDR1 SGHDT, CDR2 YYEEEE. This CDR3 has 17 amino acids. V was trimmed by 3 bases and J by 2 bases, leaving 20 bases between them. The CDR3 loop reads CASSSRGGGVGQETQYF. Here the CDR3 DNA reads TGTGCCAGCAGCTCGCGGGGAGGGGGGGTTGGACAAGAGACCCAGTACTTC.

This clonotype was recorded at least ten times. The chain couples TRBV7-8 to TRBJ2-1; 10 nucleotides match TRBD1. CDR3 length equals 16 residues. Trimming removed 5 bases from V and 6 bases from J; junction bases left unmatched: 10. Germline assignment: CDR1 SGHVS and CDR2 FQNEAQ. Here the CDR3 reads CASSLGLDRGLNEQFF. The CDR3 region has the DNA TGTGCCAGCAGCCTGGGCCTCGACAGGGGGCTCAATGAGCAGTTCTTC.

This clonotype was picked up a small number of times. V is TRBV2 and J is TRBJ1-2, with D possibly being TRBD1 (6 bases). The ends were cut back, 7 bases at V and 8 bases at J, with 20 bases in the middle. CDR1 is SNHLY and CDR2 is FYNNEI in the germline V gene. CDR3 length: 14 residues. Here the CDR3 DNA reads TGTGCCAGCACCAGACAGGAACAAACGTTCGGCTACACCTTC. Translation gives CASTRQEQTFGYTF.

This clonotype was found many times. V and J are TRBV7-2 and TRBJ1-1; D is possibly TRBD1 (5 bases). This CDR3 is 15 amino acids long. Deletions cut 5 bases from V and 0 bases from J, with 13 bases between. Germline V gives CDR1 SGHTA, CDR2 FQGNSA. The CDR3: CASSELTRVNTEAFF. The CDR3, as DNA: TGTGCCAGCAGCGAACTGACCAGGGTGAACACTGAAGCTTTCTTT.

The sample holds many counts of this clonotype. J is TRBJ1-4 and V is TRBV2; maybe TRBD1 (6 bases). In germline, CDR1 is SNHLY, CDR2 FYNNEI. V was clipped by 8 bases and J by 4 bases, with 11 bases between them. The CDR3 totals 13 residues. The CDR3 reads CASLGAFNEKLFF. Here the CDR3 DNA reads TGTGCCAGCTTGGGGGCCTTTAATGAAAAACTGTTTTTT. Filled out from reference TRBV2 and TRBJ1-4, the complete variable domain reads EPEVTQTPSHQVTQMGQEVILRCVPISNHLYFYWYRQILGQKVEFLVSFYNNEISEKSEIFDDQFSVERPDGSNFTLKIRSTKLEDSAMYFCASLGAFNEKLFFGSGTQLSVL.

This rearrangement joins TRBV10-3 to TRBJ2-2; 13 bases are a match to TRBD2. V shed 8 bases and J 4 bases; nucleotides not matched to a gene: 7. This CDR3 is 16 amino acids long. Germline V CDR1 and CDR2: ENHRY, SYGVKD. The CDR3 region is CAIAWTSGGVTGELFF. The DNA for the CDR3 is TGTGCCATCGCTTGGACTAGCGGGGGTGTCACCGGGGAGCTGTTTTTT.

There are many counts of this clonotype. The V and J genes are TRBV29-1 and TRBJ2-7; 8 bases are shared with TRBD1. This CDR3 region has 13 residues. With 2 bases clipped from V and 5 bases from J, the junction kept 5 bases outside the gene matches. Germline CDR1 reads SQVTM; CDR2 reads ANQGSEA. As DNA, the CDR3 is TGCAGCGTTGAACAGGGGGCGCGGGACGAGCAGTACTTC. Protein sequence: CSVEQGARDEQYF.

There are many counts of this clonotype. V gene TRBV7-2 combines with J gene TRBJ2-4, with D possibly TRBD1 on 5 matching bases. Germline loops: CDR1 SGHTA, CDR2 FQGNSA. V was shortened by 4 bases and J by 0 bases, with 19 bases between the two germline ends. The CDR3 contains 18 residues. The CDR3 DNA reads TGTGCCAGCAGCTCCCCTTTCCAGGGCGTGTTAGCCAAAAACATTCAGTACTTC. Amino acid sequence: CASSSPFQGVLAKNIQYF.

This clonotype was recorded many times. The chain employs TRBV7-9 and TRBJ2-1, with 10 nucleotides matching TRBD2. Trimming cost V 6 bases and J 2 bases; bases outside gene matches: 4. The CDR3 loop spans 15 amino acids. Germline CDR1 and CDR2: SEHNR and FQNEAQ (reference sequence). The CDR3 is CASSTGTSAYNEQFF. The DNA of the CDR3 is TGTGCCAGCAGTACCGGGACTAGCGCCTACAATGAGCAGTTCTTC.

J is TRBJ1-2 and V is TRBV20-1, with unresolved D. Trimming cost V 1 base and J 2 bases, with 5 bases left between them. There are 12 residues in the CDR3. CDR1 is DFQATT and CDR2 is SNEGSKA in the germline V gene (reference sequence). The CDR3 loop is CSARVENYGYTF. The DNA for the CDR3 is TGCAGTGCTAGAGTTGAAAACTATGGCTACACCTTC.

This clonotype was seen only a few times. The chain recombines TRBV2 with TRBJ1-1, with D perhaps TRBD1 (6 bases). V lost 1 base, J lost 6 bases, and 15 bases lay in between. The CDR3 is made up of 15 amino acids. Germline assignment: CDR1 SNHLY and CDR2 FYNNEI. The CDR3 loop reads CASSEVGRGEAEAFF. For the CDR3, the DNA is TGTGCCAGCAGTGAAGTGGGCAGGGGCGAGGCTGAAGCTTTCTTT.

About this clonotype: A much larger clone differs from this one at a single base, so this may be a read error. This rearrangement joins TRBV11-3 to TRBJ2-2; D is ambiguous. Germline V lookup: CDR1 SGHNT, CDR2 YENEEA. The CDR3 consists of 16 residues. CDR3 protein: CAGSSFSRKNTGELFF. CDR3 nucleotides: TGTGCCGGCAGCTCCTTCTCCCGCAAGAACACCGGGGAGCTGTTTTTT. Full variable domain (missing parts from reference TRBV11-3 and TRBJ2-2): EAGVVQSPRYKIIEKKQPVAFWCNPISGHNTLYWYLQNLGQGPELLIRYENEEAVDDSQLPKDRFSAERLKGVDSTLKIQPAELGDSAVYLCAGSSFSRKNTGELFFGEGSRLTVL.

This clonotype showed up many times. V gene TRBV11-1 combines with J gene TRBJ2-2; possible D gene TRBD2, 6 bases. This CDR3 region has 14 residues. Germline V gene sequence: CDR1 SGHAT, CDR2 FQDESV (reference sequence). V dropped 5 bases and J dropped 1 base, with 8 bases sitting between them. This CDR3 is CASSREMNTGELFF. The CDR3 nucleotides are TGTGCCAGCAGCCGGGAGATGAACACCGGGGAGCTGTTTTTT.

This chain uses TRBV2 with TRBJ2-3; 7 bases are a match to TRBD2. Germline CDR1 SNHLY, CDR2 FYNNEI. The CDR3 has 15 residues. V shed 4 bases and J 6 bases; nucleotides not matched to a gene: 10. CDR3 amino acids: CASSVEGGGRDTQYF. The CDR3 DNA sequence: TGTGCCAGCAGTGTGGAAGGCGGGGGACGGGATACGCAGTATTTT.

This clonotype was recorded at least ten times. V usage is TRBV6-6 and J usage is TRBJ2-3, with TRBD2 identical over 7 bases. Germline assignment: CDR1 MNHNY and CDR2 SVGAGI (reference sequence). V was pared by 7 bases and J by 0 bases, with 10 bases of the junction left unmatched. This CDR3 has 16 residues. The CDR3 loop reads CASTPGGGESTDTQYF. DNA of the CDR3: TGTGCCAGCACCCCCGGTGGGGGGGAGAGCACAGATACGCAGTATTTT.

This clonotype was recorded at least ten times. This chain joins TRBV10-3 and TRBJ2-1, with 10 positions matching TRBD1. V trimming: 8 bases; J trimming: 7 bases; junction bases outside the gene matches: 2. CDR3 size: 12 residues. CDR1 is ENHRY and CDR2 is SYGVKD in the germline V gene. The CDR3 region is CAIGQGGNEQFF. The CDR3 DNA sequence: TGTGCCATCGGACAGGGGGGGAATGAGCAGTTCTTC.

The table lists this clonotype with many counts. The genes are TRBV3-1 and TRBJ2-3, with 10 nucleotides matching TRBD2. The V segment lost 4 bases and the J segment 5 bases; nucleotides outside the gene matches: 9. The germline V gene encodes CDR1 LGHDT and CDR2 YNNKEL (reference sequence). This CDR3 comprises 16 residues. CDR3 sequence (DNA): TGTGCCAGCAGCCTCCCTGGAGCGGGGGGGCAAGATACGCAGTATTTT. This translates into CASSLPGAGGQDTQYF.

This clonotype was counted at least ten times. The chain is built from TRBV7-2 and TRBJ1-5; 8 nucleotides agree with TRBD1. The CDR3 extends over 15 amino acids. The germline V gene has CDR1 SGHTA and CDR2 FQGNSA. V shed 5 bases and J 2 bases; nucleotides not matched to a gene: 5. DNA of the CDR3: TGTGCCAGCAGCCCCCTGACAGGGGGCAATCAGCCCCAGCATTTT. This gives the protein CASSPLTGGNQPQHF.

This clonotype was seen more than once but under ten times. The rearrangement uses TRBV4-1 and TRBJ1-1, with D possibly matching TRBD1 (5 bases). Trimming removed 3 bases at V and 10 bases at J, with 12 bases between. Germline V gives CDR1 MGHRA, CDR2 YSYEKL. This CDR3 is 12 amino acids long. The CDR3 reads CASSQGGTRAFF. The CDR3 nucleotides are TGCGCCAGCAGCCAGGGGGGGACTCGAGCTTTCTTT.

With regard to this clonotype: This may arise from a read error, as a much more abundant clone is one base away. The gene calls are TRBV29-1 and TRBJ2-3; no reliable D call. The CDR3 totals 16 residues. V lost 0 bases and J lost 2, with 15 bases in between. Germline loops: CDR1 SQVTM, CDR2 ANQGSEA. The CDR3 reads CSVEDEDRAFTDTQYF. The CDR3 nucleotides read TGCAGCGTTGAAGATGAAGATAGGGCGTTCACAGATACGCAGTATTTT.

This chain connects TRBV6-5 to TRBJ2-3, with D maybe TRBD2 (5 bases). Trimming removed 0 bases from V and 2 bases from J, with 12 bases in between. The germline gives CDR1 MNHEY, CDR2 SVGAGI. This CDR3 has 16 residues. CDR3 region: CASSYSGGSATDTQYF. CDR3 nucleotide sequence: TGTGCCAGCAGTTACTCCGGCGGTAGCGCCACAGATACGCAGTATTTT.

The genes are TRBV4-2 and TRBJ1-3; 7 bases match TRBD1. Losses at the gene ends were 1 base for V and 2 bases for J; bases not matched to a gene: 2. Germline CDR1 LGHNA, CDR2 YNFKEQ. The CDR3 covers 15 residues. CDR3 nucleotides: TGTGCCAGCAGCCAAGTAACAGGGGCTGGAAACACCATATATTTT. Amino acids: CASSQVTGAGNTIYF.

This clonotype was observed at least ten times. V gene TRBV6-5 combines with J gene TRBJ1-4; 7 bases match TRBD1. With V trimmed by 6 bases and J by 5 bases, 6 bases remained unmatched. The CDR3 covers 14 residues. The germline CDR1 and CDR2 sequences are MNHEY and SVGAGI. In DNA, the CDR3 is TGTGCCAGCAGACCCCCGGGACAGAATGAAAAACTGTTTTTT. Protein sequence: CASRPPGQNEKLFF.

This clonotype was observed at least ten times. The chain combines TRBV6-5 with TRBJ1-1; 7 bases line up with TRBD1. This CDR3 comprises 15 residues. CDR1 is MNHEY, CDR2 SVGAGI, per germline. Trimming took 4 bases from V and 1 from J; bases not matched to a gene: 6. Here the CDR3 DNA reads TGTGCCAGCAGTTCCTTCGACAGGGCGAACACTGAAGCTTTCTTT. Translated: CASSSFDRANTEAFF.

This clonotype has at least ten counts. The CDR3 here is CASSLTDTTDTQYF. For the CDR3, the DNA is TGTGCCAGCAGCTTAACGGACACCACAGATACGCAGTATTTT. The chain is built from TRBV7-3 and TRBJ2-3; tentatively, D is TRBD1 (5 bases). The CDR3 is made up of 14 amino acids. The germline CDR1 and CDR2 sequences are SGHTA and FQGTGA. V dropped 0 bases and J dropped 2 bases, with 6 bases sitting between them.